Included here is one T cell receptor beta chain sequence, with context. Its antigen is currently unknown. Each CDR3 protein is one row after TCRdb ran MiXCR on the reads. The sample yields around 300,000 distinct CDR3 sequences, roughly 25% seen once. These data originate in a study of T cell repertoires in cytomegalovirus infection. Whole-study context: The authors used CMV epitopes that were HLA-C-restricted (recently identified) and HLA-B-restricted (well studied).

The CDR3 extends over 20 amino acids. V dropped 2 bases and J dropped 7; count of bases not matched to a gene: 21. Germline V gives CDR1 MGHRA, CDR2 YSYEKL. The rearrangement uses TRBV4-1 and TRBJ2-5, with 11 bases identical to TRBD2. This TCR was recovered from a human donor in good health (CMV status not recorded). Some clones in this sample may be carry-over from other donors' samples. Here the sequenced sample was cultured PBMCs, taken from culture after CMV antigen stimulation. In nucleotides, the CDR3 is TGCGCCAGCAGCCAATTCGTCCCTCTAGCGGGAGGCCGACGGGGGGTGACCCAGTACTTC. Translating gives CASSQFVPLAGGRRGVTQYF.